The next 28 T cell receptor beta chains were all read from a single sample in a study of OX40 agonist ivuxolimab in advanced cancers. The table came from immunoSEQ multiplex PCR; TCRdb's copy has only in-frame clones and leaves some out. The table records tens of thousands of clones, around four fifths of them present only once. The sequencing here drew on CD4+ or CD8+ T cells sorted from blood, taken in a trial of the OX40 agonist ivuxolimab. The source is an adult with an advanced solid tumor such as melanoma, head and neck, liver or kidney cancer.

There are a few counts of this clone. This sequence joins TRBV25-1 and TRBJ1-3; perhaps TRBD1 as D (5 bases). The V end lost 10 bases, the J end lost 0 bases, and 10 bases lay between the germline ends. CDR1 is MGHDK, CDR2 SYGVNS, per germline. The CDR3 is 13 residues long. The CDR3 bases are TGTGCCACCAGGGAAACCTCTGGAAACACCATATATTTT. It specifies CATRETSGNTIYF. Full variable domain (rest looked up from reference TRBV25-1 and TRBJ1-3): EADIYQTPRYLVIGTGKKITLECSQTMGHDKMYWYQQDPGMELHLIHYSYGVNSTEKGDLSSESTVSRIRTEHFPLTLESARPSHTSQYLCATRETSGNTIYFGEGSWLTVV.

In its sample, this clone was seen a few times. The chain has TRBV2 and TRBJ1-2; a weak D match, TRBD1 (5 bases). The germline CDR1 and CDR2 sequences are SNHLY and FYNNEI. Trimming left V 0 bases short and J 7 bases short, with 21 bases between. The CDR3 spans 17 residues. The CDR3: CASSEATGYRGRAGYTF. CDR3 bases: TGTGCCAGCAGTGAAGCGACGGGATATAGGGGTAGGGCTGGCTACACCTTC.

The chain employs TRBV7-2 and TRBJ2-7; 8 bases align to TRBD1. There are 15 residues in the CDR3. Trimming cost V 5 bases and J 4 bases; bases outside gene matches: 10. CDR1 SGHTA and CDR2 FQGNSA come from the germline V gene. DNA for the CDR3: TGTGCCAGCAGCCAATCCAGGGGGCGAAGGTACGAGCAGTACTTC. Translating gives CASSQSRGRRYEQYF.

This chain links TRBV30 with TRBJ2-1; TRBD2 agrees at 8 bases. The CDR3 sequence is 15 residues long. The germline V gene encodes CDR1 GTSNPN and CDR2 SVGIG (reference sequence). Trimming cost V 2 bases and J 7 bases; bases outside gene matches: 10. CDR3 coding DNA: TGTGCCTGGAGTATCGGGACTAGAGTTGCAAATGAGCAGTTCTTC. It codes for CAWSIGTRVANEQFF.

This chain joins TRBV7-9 and TRBJ2-5; D could derive from TRBD1 or TRBD2 (5 bases each). V was clipped by 5 bases and J by 1 base, with 14 bases between them. The CDR3 extends over 15 amino acids. Germline V gene data show CDR1 as SEHNR and CDR2 as FQNEAQ (reference sequence). The CDR3 region is CASSRRGAPQETQYF. Here the CDR3 DNA reads TGTGCCAGCAGCCGTCGAGGGGCGCCCCAAGAGACCCAGTACTTC.

This rearrangement joins TRBV18 to TRBJ2-1; the match to TRBD2 covers 7 bases. The V and J ends lost 1 base and 3 bases, in that order; junction bases with no gene match: 3. CDR1 is KGHSH, CDR2 LQKENI, per germline. The CDR3 covers 15 residues. Here the CDR3 DNA reads TGTGCCAGCTCACCACTGGCGGGAGTCTACAATGAGCAGTTCTTC. Translating it yields CASSPLAGVYNEQFF.

The gene calls are TRBV28 and TRBJ2-7; 7 bases map to TRBD1. Trimming removed 6 bases from V and 2 bases from J; junction bases left unmatched: 10. This CDR3 is built from 15 residues. Germline CDR1 and CDR2: MDHEN and SYDVKM. CDR3 region: CASSLARDSTYEQYF. The CDR3 DNA follows: TGTGCCAGCAGCCTGGCTCGGGACAGTACCTACGAGCAGTACTTC.

The CDR3 protein is CSGLDRTDTQYF. In nucleotides, the CDR3 is TGCAGCGGTTTAGACCGCACAGATACGCAGTATTTT. The chain combines TRBV29-1 with TRBJ2-3; D remains unclear. Trimming took 7 bases from V and 1 from J, leaving 9 bases between them. The CDR3 contains 12 residues. Germline V gene data show CDR1 as SQVTM and CDR2 as ANQGSEA.

The table lists this clone with a count of one. The CDR3 loop reads CASSSGRKFATNEKLFF. The CDR3 nucleotides are TGTGCCAGCAGTTCGGGACGGAAGTTTGCAACTAATGAAAAACTGTTTTTT. The chain recombines TRBV27 with TRBJ1-4; a weak D match, TRBD1 (5 bases). Germline V gene data show CDR1 as MNHEY and CDR2 as SMNVEV (reference sequence). CDR3 length equals 17 residues. V was shortened by 4 bases and J by 0 bases, with 15 bases between the two germline ends.

The chain links TRBV19 to TRBJ1-5, with a weak D call TRBD1 (5 bases). Germline V lookup: CDR1 LNHDA, CDR2 SQIVND (reference sequence). The length of the CDR3 is 14 residues. V was trimmed by 6 bases and J by 6 bases, leaving 15 bases between them. CDR3 sequence (DNA): TGTGCCAGTAGCGCCGGGGCTCAACCTCAGCCCCAGCATTTT. The encoded protein is CASSAGAQPQPQHF.

This sequence joins TRBV11-3 and TRBJ2-5; no clear D. Germline CDR1 reads SGHNT; CDR2 reads YENEEA. The CDR3 extends over 14 amino acids. Trimming removed 2 bases from V and 2 bases from J, with 9 bases in between. This CDR3 reads CASSLTSRQETQYF. As DNA, the CDR3 is TGTGCCAGCAGCTTAACGAGCAGGCAAGAGACCCAGTACTTC.

The count of this clone is one. The DNA of the CDR3 is TGCAGCGTTGAAGTGACTCCGAATGAGCAGTTCTTC. Encoded protein: CSVEVTPNEQFF. The chain has TRBV29-1 and TRBJ2-1; D not certain. Germline assignment: CDR1 SQVTM and CDR2 ANQGSEA. Trimming took 1 base from V and 7 from J, leaving 8 bases between them. The CDR3 covers 12 residues.

The rearrangement links TRBV28 to TRBJ1-5, with D possibly matching TRBD1 (5 bases). The CDR3 length is 13 residues. Deletions cut 6 bases from V and 2 bases from J, with 8 bases between. Germline CDR1 is MDHEN and CDR2 is SYDVKM. Here the CDR3 reads CASRVQGNQPQHF. CDR3 bases: TGTGCCAGCAGGGTACAGGGCAATCAGCCCCAGCATTTT.

This chain's CDR3 is CASSPQGQGLYEQYF. The CDR3 nucleotides read TGTGCCAGCAGCCCTCAGGGACAGGGTCTCTACGAGCAGTACTTC. The chain uses TRBV7-2 and TRBJ2-7; 9 bases are a match to TRBD1. V gave up 5 bases and J gave up 3 bases; unmatched junction bases: 8. This CDR3 region has 15 residues. CDR1 and CDR2 (germline): SGHTA, FQGNSA.

In its sample, this clone was seen once. This chain connects TRBV18 to TRBJ2-3, with D possibly called TRBD1 or TRBD2 (5 bases each). The V end was cut by 0 bases, the J end by 5 bases, with 9 bases between. This CDR3 contains 14 residues. Looked up from germline, CDR1 is KGHSH and CDR2 is LQKENI. CDR3 DNA: TGTGCCAGCTCACCACCGGCTGGGGGAGATACGCAGTATTTT. Amino acids: CASSPPAGGDTQYF.

This clone was seen only a few times. V usage is TRBV27 and J usage is TRBJ2-3; 12 bases are a match to TRBD2. The ends lost 3 bases at V and 9 bases at J; junction bases unmatched: 10. Germline CDR1 reads MNHEY; CDR2 reads SMNVEV (reference sequence). The CDR3 extends over 16 amino acids. The CDR3 DNA reads as TGTGCCAGCAGTTTGACTAGCGGGAGTCTGCATAAGACGCAGTATTTT. Translating gives CASSLTSGSLHKTQYF.

This sequence joins TRBV7-6 and TRBJ2-7, with 7 positions matching TRBD1. V gave up 5 bases and J gave up 3 bases; unmatched junction bases: 7. The CDR3 sequence is 14 residues long. The V gene's germline CDR1 is SGHVS and CDR2 FNYEAQ. The CDR3, as DNA: TGTGCCAGCAGCATCCGGGACAGATACTACGAGCAGTACTTC. Translated: CASSIRDRYYEQYF.

This clone was counted a single time. The chain joins TRBV6-5 to TRBJ1-2, with 9 bases that match TRBD1. With 6 bases clipped from V and 4 bases from J, the junction kept 6 bases outside the gene matches. The germline CDR1 and CDR2 sequences are MNHEY and SVGAGI. This CDR3 is 14 amino acids long. CDR3 sequence (DNA): TGTGCCAGCAGCCGCGGACAGGGGACCTATGGCTACACCTTC. This encodes CASSRGQGTYGYTF.

This chain's CDR3 is CASSPSRSSTITDTQYF. The CDR3 DNA reads as TGCGCCAGCAGCCCTAGCCGGTCTAGCACGATCACAGATACGCAGTATTTT. This chain connects TRBV5-1 to TRBJ2-3; D possibly corresponds to TRBD2 (5 bases). Germline values: CDR1 SGHRS, CDR2 YFSETQ. Trimming removed 4 bases from V and 2 bases from J, with 20 bases in between. CDR3 length: 17 amino acids.

The chain couples TRBV7-9 to TRBJ2-5; D is possibly TRBD2 (6 bases). The CDR3 sequence is 15 residues long. Germline V gene sequence: CDR1 SEHNR, CDR2 FQNEAQ (reference sequence). The V gene lost 5 bases and the J gene lost 5 bases, with 18 bases spanning the gap. Here the CDR3 reads CASSTGEVIPETQYF. For the CDR3, the DNA is TGTGCCAGCAGCACCGGGGAGGTGATACCGGAGACCCAGTACTTC.

The chain employs TRBV7-8 and TRBJ2-3, with 9 nucleotides matching TRBD1. The germline V gene encodes CDR1 SGHVS and CDR2 FQNEAQ. The CDR3 is 16 amino acids. Trimming removed 5 bases from V and 4 bases from J; junction bases left unmatched: 10. Here the CDR3 DNA reads TGTGCCAGCAGCCGTGGCACAGGGGGCGCGGCAGATACGCAGTATTTT. This codes for CASSRGTGGAADTQYF.

The chain uses TRBV18 and TRBJ2-2, with 11 bases aligning to TRBD1. Germline CDR1 is KGHSH and CDR2 is LQKENI. This CDR3 is 16 amino acids long. The V and J ends lost 3 bases and 1 base, in that order; junction bases with no gene match: 1. Written as DNA, the CDR3 is TGTGCCAGCTCACCGGACAGGGGGCGGAACACCGGGGAGCTGTTTTTT. This codes for CASSPDRGRNTGELFF.

The chain joins TRBV7-3 to TRBJ1-2; D unresolved. Trimming pared 5 bases from V and 0 bases from J, leaving 16 bases between. The CDR3 extends over 16 amino acids. The germline V gene encodes CDR1 SGHTA and CDR2 FQGTGA. The CDR3 loop is CASSLAPAMTNYGYTF. In DNA, the CDR3 is TGTGCCAGCAGCCTGGCCCCAGCGATGACTAACTATGGCTACACCTTC.

This rearrangement joins TRBV7-9 to TRBJ2-3; D might be TRBD1 (7 bases). V was trimmed by 5 bases and J by 0 bases, leaving 15 bases between them. The CDR3 length is 16 residues. Germline V gene lookup returns CDR1 SEHNR and CDR2 FQNEAQ (reference sequence). CDR3 region: CASSPPTGRSTDTQYF. In DNA form, the CDR3 reads TGTGCCAGCAGCCCCCCGACAGGGAGGAGCACAGATACGCAGTATTTT.

The chain carries TRBV5-1 and TRBJ2-7, with 8 bases fitting TRBD1. Germline trimming cut 0 bases from V and 2 bases from J; bases unmatched to any gene: 4. Germline CDR1 reads SGHRS; CDR2 reads YFSETQ. This CDR3 is 15 amino acids long. In nucleotides, the CDR3 is TGCGCCAGCAGCTTGGTAACAGGGGGGACCTACGAGCAGTACTTC. Its translation is CASSLVTGGTYEQYF.

This chain links TRBV18 with TRBJ2-1, with 7 positions matching TRBD1. V shed 2 bases, J shed 8 bases, and the junction held 3 bases outside the gene matches. From germline, CDR1 is KGHSH and CDR2 LQKENI. The CDR3 is made up of 13 amino acids. DNA for the CDR3: TGTGCCAGCTCACCAGGACAGGCGGATGAGCAGTTCTTC. Residues: CASSPGQADEQFF.

The CDR3 spells CASSSALGMNTEAFF. In nucleotides, the CDR3 is TGTGCCAGCTCATCTGCGCTGGGTATGAACACTGAAGCTTTCTTT. The V call is TRBV18, the J call TRBJ1-1, with unresolved D. CDR1 is KGHSH and CDR2 is LQKENI in the germline V gene. Trimming pared 5 bases from V and 0 bases from J, leaving 13 bases between. This CDR3 region has 15 residues.

For the CDR3, the DNA is TGTGCCTGGAGCGTGGGGGAAACCTACGAGCAGTACTTC. Encoded protein: CAWSVGETYEQYF. The rearrangement joins TRBV30 to TRBJ2-7; possibly TRBD1 or TRBD2 for D (5 bases each). Germline V CDR1 and CDR2: GTSNPN, SVGIG (reference sequence). V was shortened by 3 bases and J by 2 bases, with 11 bases between the two germline ends. The CDR3 extends over 13 amino acids.